The text below deals with one TCR beta chain. The antigen is undetermined. These data are taken from a study of cytomegalovirus exposure and HLA in healthy donors. Looking at the study overall: According to later analysis, the same platform produced the 120 or so validation and approximately 630 first-cohort repertoires.

Study-level points and caveats: Rare TCR sequences dominated, though some public TCRs recurred in many donors. It was found in a later analysis that first-cohort TCR clusters tended to co-occur in the roughly 120 validation repertoires.

Generated by immunoSEQ multiplex PCR, the TCRdb table keeps only in-frame clones and is missing some. The table records 150,000 to 200,000 clones, around 80% of them present only once. CDR1 is SNHLY, CDR2 FYNNEI, per germline. V shed 5 bases, J shed 8 bases, and the junction held 7 bases outside the gene matches. This CDR3 is 14 amino acids long. While the first cohort had 500 to 700 subjects, the donors belonged to the separate validation cohort of roughly 120 subjects. The chain is built from TRBV2 and TRBJ1-4; 8 positions agree with TRBD1. The sequenced sample was PBMCs. The receptor comes from a woman aged 30 to 39 in good health and CMV-seronegative. In DNA form, the CDR3 reads TGTGCCAGCAGTCCGGACAGGGTGGCGGAAAAACTGTTTTTT. It is translated as CASSPDRVAEKLFF.